Below, one TCR beta chain is given with its context. The antigen remains undetermined. This specimen comes from a study of STAT5B mutations in CD4+ large granular lymphocyte leukemia. Study results and limitations: Compared with healthy controls (2/35), patient top clones favored TRBV06 (8/27).

Healthy controls were blood donor buffy coats. This CDR3 contains 14 residues. Deletions cut 1 base from V and 6 bases from J, with 9 bases between. Germline CDR1 and CDR2: MGHRA and YSYEKL. Sequencing was at survey level. In the source study's methods: The detection floor for productive clonotype frequency was 2.59 x 10-5. Assay: immunoSEQ multiplex PCR; the TCRdb copy retains only in-frame clones and omits some. V and J calls and clone size come straight from that table; D and trimming were deduced from the DNA. The repertoire holds approximately 34,000 clones, with 72% as singletons. Sequencing was carried out using CD4+ T cells from blood buffy coats. The TCR comes from a human donor in good health. The chain couples TRBV4-1 to TRBJ2-2; D possibly matches TRBD1 or TRBD2 (6 bases each). The CDR3 DNA is TGCGCCAGCAGCCAAGTAGGGGGGCCCGGGGAGCTGTTTTTT. The encoded protein is CASSQVGGPGELFF.